The 18 T cell receptor beta chains reported below all come from one sample, sequenced in a study of control samples from healthy donors and cancer patients (TCRdb year 2020). Receptors were amplified or captured by the immunoSEQ multiplex PCR assay. Drawn from immuneACCESS, this table holds only the in-frame rearrangements with V and J called that TCRdb kept. Clones are partly lost; checked studies trace under half to an unresolved V gene and leave the rest unexplained. Recorded for this sample are some 200,000 clones; 90% to 95% of them occurred a single time. 1.5% of the sample belongs to the ten largest clones. The sequencing input was blood. The receptors derive from a man aged 45-65 years in good health.

This clone appeared once. The chain carries TRBV6-5 and TRBJ1-6; 9 positions agree with TRBD1. The CDR3 totals 14 residues. Germline trimming cut 5 bases from V and 7 bases from J; bases unmatched to any gene: 3. Germline V CDR1 and CDR2: MNHEY, SVGAGI. CDR3 loop: CASSRDRGNSPLHF. DNA of the CDR3: TGTGCCAGCAGTCGCGACAGGGGGAATTCACCCCTCCACTTT.

The chain recombines TRBV19 with TRBJ1-1; maybe TRBD1 (5 bases). Germline V gene data show CDR1 as LNHDA and CDR2 as SQIVND (reference sequence). V lost 5 bases and J 7 bases, leaving 8 bases between the germline ends. The CDR3 loop spans 11 amino acids. The CDR3 sequence is CASSSGGEAFF. CDR3 nucleotide sequence: TGTGCCAGTAGTTCGGGGGGTGAAGCTTTCTTT.

For the CDR3, the DNA is TGTGCCAGCAGCTTGTGGAAGGCGAACACCGGGGAGCTGTTTTTT. This sequence encodes CASSLWKANTGELFF. The rearrangement uses TRBV5-6 and TRBJ2-2; D ambiguous. CDR3 length: 15 amino acids. Trimming took 1 base from V and 0 from J, leaving 7 bases between them. Per germline, CDR1 SGHDT and CDR2 YYEEEE.

V usage is TRBV5-5 and J usage is TRBJ2-7; 7 bases are a match to TRBD1. The CDR3 runs to 12 residues. Germline V gene sequence: CDR1 SGHKS, CDR2 YYEKEE (reference sequence). After removal of 4 bases from V and 4 bases from J, the junction contained 2 bases not matched to a gene. The CDR3: CASSLQGYEQYV. Here the CDR3 DNA reads TGTGCCAGCAGCCTACAGGGGTACGAGCAGTACGTC.

The chain combines TRBV28 with TRBJ1-2; D is ambiguous. The CDR3 is 12 residues long. Germline V gene data show CDR1 as MDHEN and CDR2 as SYDVKM. With 3 bases removed from V and 8 bases from J, the gap between germline ends came to 10 bases. The CDR3 DNA follows: TGTGCCAGCAGTTTTCGGGAAAAAGGCTACACCTTC. It codes for CASSFREKGYTF.

The chain is built from TRBV9 and TRBJ2-5; 9 nucleotides line up with TRBD2. The CDR3 is 16 amino acids. Germline V gene sequence: CDR1 SGDLS, CDR2 YYNGEE. Trimming removed 0 bases from V and 1 base from J; junction bases left unmatched: 4. This chain's CDR3 is CASSVGSGGPQETQYF. In DNA form, the CDR3 reads TGTGCCAGCAGCGTAGGTAGCGGGGGACCCCAAGAGACCCAGTACTTC.

The genes are TRBV5-6 and TRBJ2-2; possible D gene TRBD1, 6 bases. Trimming pared 4 bases from V and 7 bases from J, leaving 20 bases between. The CDR3 consists of 16 residues. The V gene's germline CDR1 is SGHDT and CDR2 YYEEEE. This CDR3 reads CASSPWWAGVVGELFF. In nucleotides, the CDR3 is TGTGCCAGCAGCCCCTGGTGGGCAGGGGTGGTCGGGGAGCTGTTTTTT.

The rearrangement uses TRBV2 and TRBJ2-7; D is undetermined. This CDR3 has 15 amino acids. Trimming removed 2 bases from V and 3 bases from J, with 14 bases in between. Germline V gives CDR1 SNHLY, CDR2 FYNNEI. As DNA, the CDR3 is TGTGCCAGCAGTGAACTCCCTGATCCTATCTACGAGCAGTACTTC. This gives the protein CASSELPDPIYEQYF.

The gene calls are TRBV28 and TRBJ1-1, with a possible D match to TRBD1 (5 bases). Looked up from germline, CDR1 is MDHEN and CDR2 is SYDVKM. Trimming shortened V by 1 base and J by 7 bases, and 13 bases separated the two germline ends. The CDR3 runs to 14 residues. Written as DNA, the CDR3 is TGTGCCAGCAGTTTATCAGGGTCCGGGGGTGAAGCTTTCTTT. Amino acids: CASSLSGSGGEAFF.

This chain connects TRBV5-5 to TRBJ1-5; possible D gene TRBD1, 5 bases. The germline gives CDR1 SGHKS, CDR2 YYEKEE (reference sequence). Deletions cut 0 bases from V and 3 bases from J, with 13 bases between. This CDR3 has 16 residues. Written as DNA, the CDR3 is TGTGCCAGCAGCTTGGGGTCGACAGTTTACAATCAGCCCCAGCATTTT. The encoded protein is CASSLGSTVYNQPQHF.

This sequence joins TRBV5-6 and TRBJ1-2; D is uncertain. This CDR3 has 13 residues. The germline V gene has CDR1 SGHDT and CDR2 YYEEEE. V was cut by 0 bases and J by 8 bases, with 11 bases left in between. CDR3 coding DNA: TGTGCCAGCAGCTTGGCGTCAGCTCGGGGCTACACCTTC. It codes for CASSLASARGYTF.

The V and J genes are TRBV7-9 and TRBJ1-5; no reliable D call. Germline V lookup: CDR1 SEHNR, CDR2 FQNEAQ (reference sequence). Between the trimmed V and J ends, which lost 7 bases and 5 bases, there was a span of 15 bases. The CDR3 covers 14 residues. The CDR3 nucleotides read TGTGCCAGCATGGTTGGCTCGGGTGATCAGCCCCAGCATTTT. This sequence encodes CASMVGSGDQPQHF.

The chain uses TRBV5-1 and TRBJ1-4; the D gene is possibly TRBD1 (5 bases). The V end was cut by 0 bases, the J end by 13 bases, with 13 bases between. CDR1 is SGHRS, CDR2 YFSETQ, per germline. This CDR3 is 13 amino acids long. CDR3 nucleotide sequence: TGCGCCAGCAGCTTGGCCGGGGGTACGGGACTGTTTTTT. It translates to CASSLAGGTGLFF. Full variable domain (missing parts from reference TRBV5-1 and TRBJ1-4): KAGVTQTPRYLIKTRGQQVTLSCSPISGHRSVSWYQQTPGQGLQFLFEYFSETQRNKGNFPGRFSGRQFSNSRSEMNVSTLELGDSALYLCASSLAGGTGLFFGSGTQLSVL.

This clone was observed once. This sequence joins TRBV6-5 and TRBJ1-1; D unclear. Trimming removed 6 bases from V and 1 base from J, with 3 bases in between. Germline assignment: CDR1 MNHEY and CDR2 SVGAGI. This CDR3 region has 11 residues. In DNA form, the CDR3 reads TGTGCCAGCAGAACGAACACTGAAGCTTTCTTT. This gives the protein CASRTNTEAFF.

This clone was recorded only once. V gene TRBV28 combines with J gene TRBJ1-6, with no clear D. The CDR3 is 18 residues long. Germline V gene data show CDR1 as MDHEN and CDR2 as SYDVKM. V lost 6 bases and J 0 bases, leaving 18 bases between the germline ends. The CDR3 sequence: CASSTLAGGGSYNSPLHF. In nucleotides, the CDR3 is TGTGCCAGCAGCACCCTTGCCGGCGGTGGCTCCTATAATTCACCCCTCCACTTT.

V and J are TRBV9 and TRBJ2-4; D tentatively fits TRBD1 or TRBD2 (5 bases each). The ends were cut back, 0 bases at V and 6 bases at J, with 13 bases in the middle. Germline V CDR1 and CDR2: SGDLS, YYNGEE. The length of the CDR3 is 15 residues. The CDR3 region is CASSVGGSGSNIQYF. CDR3 bases: TGTGCCAGCAGCGTAGGAGGGTCAGGGTCAAACATTCAGTACTTC. The entire variable domain, with the rest obtained from reference TRBV9 and TRBJ2-4, is as follows: DSGVTQTPKHLITATGQRVTLRCSPRSGDLSVYWYQQSLDQGLQFLIQYYNGEERAKGNILERFSAQQFPDLHSELNLSSLELGDSALYFCASSVGGSGSNIQYFGAGTRLSVL.

The chain is built from TRBV6-4 and TRBJ2-3, with 8 nucleotides matching TRBD2. CDR1 is MRHNA and CDR2 is SNTAGT in the germline V gene. The CDR3 has 14 residues. With 4 bases clipped from V and 5 bases from J, the junction kept 5 bases outside the gene matches. CDR3 sequence: CASSAGGGEDTQYF. The CDR3 DNA reads TGTGCCAGCAGTGCCGGGGGGGGCGAAGATACGCAGTATTTT.

This sequence joins TRBV7-9 and TRBJ1-4; 9 bases are a match to TRBD1. With 5 bases clipped from V and 1 base from J, the junction kept 8 bases outside the gene matches. CDR1 SEHNR and CDR2 FQNEAQ come from the germline V gene (reference sequence). The CDR3 has 17 amino acids. DNA for the CDR3: TGTGCCAGCAGCCGGATGGGACAGGGAGGAACTAATGAAAAACTGTTTTTT. Translation: CASSRMGQGGTNEKLFF.